This T cell receptor beta chain originates from a study of T-cell memory formation after mild COVID-19 (dated by TCRdb to the early 2020s). Notes on the research overall: Most TCR sequence clusters were specific to one of the two donors. In two donors, T-cell clones that expanded and contracted after mild COVID-19 were followed by sequencing TCRalpha and TCRbeta repertoires longitudinally. Two young, previously healthy adult volunteers, one female and one male, were included in the cohort. Summary of the overall study and its limitations: SARS-CoV-2 specificity of the second-wave clones peaking on day 37 was not confirmed. Contracting CD4+ clones were found mainly in CM and EM memory subsets, while CD8+ clones were enriched in EMRA. The study covered only a couple of mild cases, and larger cohorts including severe cases with pre-infection samples were considered necessary. From day 15 to 85, contracting clones showed balanced CD4/CD8 phenotypes, whereas a second wave of clones that expanded from day 15 to 37 leaned towards CD4+. Some responding clones were detected in pre-infection memory, suggesting pre-existing cross-reactive memory T cells joined the SARS-CoV-2 response.

Ficoll-Paque density gradient centrifugation was the method used to isolate PBMCs. The trim is 1 base for V and 0 bases for J, with a gap of 15 bases between the germline ends. CDR1 and CDR2, looked up from the germline V gene (reference sequence), are SEHNR and FQNEAQ. Including cysteine and phenylalanine, the CDR3 has 17 amino acids. The read is trimmed to its CDR3 DNA, 51 bases read in frame from base 1. As for this clonotype: Its antigen remains unidentified. No base quality values were provided; no much bigger clone lies one nucleotide off.

The sequencing machine was an Illumina NovaSeq 6000. TCRalpha and TCRbeta cDNA libraries were constructed by 5'RACE with constant-segment primers, with sample barcodes and unique molecular identifiers being introduced. Trizol reagent was used to extract RNA from every sample. The libraries were amplified in two PCR steps, and the second step added a second sample barcode and Illumina TruSeq adapters. Sequencing of the libraries was done on an Illumina NovaSeq, producing 2 x 150 bp paired-end reads. In the source study's methods: Demultiplexing of reads and collapsing into UMI-guided consensus sequences were performed with migec v1.2.7. With mixcr v2.1.11, UMI consensuses were aligned to TRA and TRB V and J templates and assembled into clonotypes. Expanded or contracted clonotypes were those called significant by both edgeR and NoisET, with noise models trained on biological replicates. edgeR calls used a false discovery rate-adjusted p below 0.01 and a log2 fold-change threshold of 1. As an exploratory analysis of dynamics, max-normalized trajectories of the 1000 most abundant clonotypes were examined by PCA with hierarchical clustering. The CD4 or CD8 phenotype of responding clones was assigned using the separately sequenced CD4+ and CD8+ repertoires. TCRdb handled the public reads itself, with Q25 trimming in fastp and clone calling in MiXCR, and kept productive beta chains. Each entry merges the rows of one CDR3 protein and shows their most common DNA and genes. None of the V and J calls come from the authors' own analysis; TCRdb made them. This sample gives 450,000 to 650,000 distinct CDR3 sequences in total; more than 15% of them show up just once. About 12% of the sample is taken by the ten largest.

The material sequenced was PBMCs or a T cell subset sorted from them (not recorded which). The TCR originated in an adult woman who had mild COVID-19 (a few samples of this study predate the infection). The sample titles of this study are shuffled in the database, so cell type and time point are left out; the donor was told from shared clones. The chain joins TRBV7-9 to TRBJ1-1; the D gene is not confidently resolved. The sequenced DNA is TGTGCCAGCAGCTTAGGTATGGCAGTCAGGATGAACACTGAAGCTTTCTTT. Its product reads: CASSLGMAVRMNTEAFF.